Listed below are T cell receptor beta chains from one sample, sequenced in a study of blood T cell repertoires in COVID-19. Repertoires were generated with immunoSEQ multiplex PCR, while TCRdb's copy carries only in-frame clones and drops some. Among roughly 97,000 clones listed, around 84% were seen once. Sequenced sample: peripheral blood. The receptors here all came from a man in his 60s with acute or convalescent COVID-19. Both conserved end residues are part of each CDR3. A D gene is named only where the DNA matches it firmly. Only some rows state a clone size, as once, few, many or a class for expanded clones.

CDR3nt	CDR3aa	d_gene	j_gene	abundance	v_gene
TGCGCCAGCAGCTTAACGGGAGTTTTAAACACTGAAGCTTTCTTT	CASSLTGVLNTEAFF	.	TRBJ1-1	once	TRBV5-1
TGCGCCAGCAGCCAAGATACCGCCGGGTGGCAGGGCCAATACTCTGGAAACACCATATATTTT	CASSQDTAGWQGQYSGNTIYF	.	TRBJ1-3	.	TRBV4-1
TGTGCCAGCAGCTCCGGACTTTCAGTAGATACGCAGTATTTT	CASSSGLSVDTQYF	.	TRBJ2-3	.	TRBV5-4
TGCGCCAGCAGCTTGGGACAATTCCTATCATCATCCTACGAGCAGTACTTC	CASSLGQFLSSSYEQYF	.	TRBJ2-7	.	TRBV5-1
TGTGCCAGCAGTCGGGGGGGTACAGGGGGCGCTGGCTACACCTTC	CASSRGGTGGAGYTF	TRBD1	TRBJ1-2	once	TRBV6-5
TGTGCCAGCACCAGGGGACCCTACAATGAGCAGTTCTTC	CASTRGPYNEQFF	.	TRBJ2-1	few	TRBV12-3/TRBV12-4
TGTGCCAGCAGTTACGGGGGGAGACCCTACGAGCAGTACTTC	CASSYGGRPYEQYF	.	TRBJ2-7	.	TRBV6-5
TGTGCTAGCAGCGTCAGGGGATTTAACACCGGGGAGCTGTTTTTT	CASSVRGFNTGELFF	.	TRBJ2-2	once	TRBV7-7
TGTGCCAGCAGCCTCCAGTCTTTCACAGATACGCAGTATTTT	CASSLQSFTDTQYF	.	TRBJ2-3	.	TRBV7-9
TGTGCCAGCAGAATGACAGTGAACACTGAAGCTTTCTTT	CASRMTVNTEAFF	.	TRBJ1-1	.	TRBV6-5
TGTGCCAGCAAAGGGGGCCAGGGTGAAGCTTTCTTT	CASKGGQGEAFF	TRBD1	TRBJ1-1	.	TRBV6-6